This paragraph covers one T cell receptor (beta chain) sequence. The antigen is undetermined. A second PCR, run for roughly 6 to 11 cycles, used a sample-barcoded 5' primer plus a J-beta primer mix. Each CDR3 protein gets one entry after TCRdb re-called the 5' RACE reads with MiXCR. The sample lists approximately 900,000 distinct CDR3 sequences, roughly 43% occurring once. The study drew donors from healthy Caucasian individuals in Russia aged about 6 to 90. The sample, 7.5 to 10 milliliters of peripheral blood, was drawn from each donor. These data are taken from a study of blood T cells in healthy people across ages. General observations from the study: The study could not conclusively compare naive and antigen-experienced cells, given its unsorted PBMCs.

This clonotype was obtained from a man aged 25-40 years in good health. Input material: blood.

This CDR3 reads CASSLGRPETQYF. The CDR3 DNA is TGTGCCAGCAGCTTAGGGCGCCCGGAGACCCAGTACTTC. The chain carries TRBV7-7 and TRBJ2-5; the D is unclear. With 1 base removed from V and 5 bases from J, the gap between germline ends came to 8 bases. Germline V gene lookup returns CDR1 SSHAT and CDR2 FNYEAQ (reference sequence). The CDR3 totals 13 residues. Full variable domain (missing parts from reference TRBV7-7 and TRBJ2-5): GAGVSQSPRYKVTKRGQDVTLRCDPISSHATLYWYQQALGQGPEFLTYFNYEAQPDKSGLPSDRFSAERPEGSISTLTIQRTEQRDSAMYRCASSLGRPETQYFGPGTRLLVL.